This is a list of T cell receptor beta chains from one sample in a study of T-cell memory formation after mild COVID-19. Each CDR3 protein is one row after TCRdb ran MiXCR on the 5' RACE reads. The table has 400,000 to 550,000 distinct CDR3 sequences, nearly 25% seen once. The sequenced material came from PBMCs or a T cell subset sorted from them (not recorded which). Receptor source: an adult woman who had mild COVID-19 (a few samples of this study predate the infection). Cell type and time point are not known. Each CDR3 is given with its conserved first and last residue. D genes are given only for firm matches. Size tells how often a clone was seen (once, few, many) or the class of an expanded clone, and some rows leave it out.

- 13 TRBJ1-2 TRBV7-2 few CASSPTPLYGYTF TGTGCCAGCAGCCCCACACCCCTCTATGGCTACACCTTC
- 15 TRBJ1-1 TRBV7-2 few CASSLRMAENTEAFF TGTGCCAGCAGCTTACGTATGGCGGAGAACACTGAAGCTTTCTTT
- 13 TRBJ2-7 TRBV5-1 few CASSPSTQGEQYF TGCGCCAGCAGCCCGAGCACGCAGGGAGAGCAGTACTTC
- 13 TRBJ2-3 TRBV24-1 - CATRPRETDTQYF TGTGCCACCCGTCCGCGGGAAACAGATACGCAGTATTTT
TRBD1 14 TRBJ1-2 TRBV7-2 - CASSLGQTQGGYTF TGTGCCAGCAGCTTGGGACAGACGCAAGGAGGCTACACCTTC
- 15 TRBJ2-2 TRBV7-9 - CASSFRDRPTGELFF TGTGCCAGCAGCTTTAGGGATAGACCCACCGGGGAGCTGTTTTTT
TRBD2 15 TRBJ2-3 TRBV6-5 - CASNEGLAGAASQYF TGTGCCAGCAACGAGGGACTAGCGGGAGCGGCCTCGCAGTATTTT
- 15 TRBJ2-5 TRBV6-2/TRBV6-3 few CASTSFRQAQETQYF TGTGCCAGCACCTCTTTCAGACAGGCCCAAGAGACCCAGTACTTC
- 15 TRBJ1-1 TRBV5-1 once CASSLYAGVDTEAFF TGCGCCAGCAGCTTGTATGCGGGGGTAGACACTGAAGCTTTCTTT
- 16 TRBJ2-5 TRBV6-2/TRBV6-3 once CASSYFGSVQQETQYF TGTGCCAGCAGTTACTTCGGTTCAGTACAGCAAGAGACCCAGTACTTC
- 14 TRBJ1-1 TRBV5-4 few CASSLGIPGTEAFF TGTGCCAGCAGCTTGGGGATCCCAGGCACTGAAGCTTTCTTT
- 13 TRBJ1-1 TRBV3-1 - CASSQVLGTEALF TGTGCCAGCAGCCAAGTCCTGGGCACTGAAGCTTTATTT
- 13 TRBJ1-5 TRBV7-9 - CASSLPSGQPQHF TGTGCCAGCAGCTTACCGAGCGGTCAGCCCCAGCATTTT
- 15 TRBJ2-1 TRBV6-6 few CASTALLTKSNEQFF TGTGCCAGCACCGCCCTTCTTACAAAGAGCAATGAGCAGTTCTTC
TRBD2 16 TRBJ2-1 TRBV5-1 - CASSLVPGGLYNEQFF TGCGCCAGCAGCTTGGTTCCGGGGGGGCTTTACAATGAGCAGTTCTTC
TRBD2 17 TRBJ2-7 TRBV12-3/TRBV12-4 few CASSFSSSGRASYEQYF TGTGCCAGCAGTTTTTCGAGTAGCGGGAGGGCTTCCTACGAGCAGTACTTC
- 16 TRBJ2-1 TRBV3-1 few CASSQANGGPYNEQFF TGTGCCAGCAGCCAAGCGAACGGGGGCCCGTACAATGAGCAGTTCTTC
TRBD1 16 TRBJ1-2 TRBV7-9 - CASSFQHLQGRDGYTF TGTGCCAGCAGCTTTCAGCACCTACAGGGGAGGGATGGCTACACCTTC
TRBD1 15 TRBJ1-2 TRBV3-1 - CASSRPGQGNYGYTF TGTGCCAGCAGCCGACCGGGACAGGGAAACTATGGCTACACCTTC
TRBD1 15 TRBJ1-5 TRBV20-1 - CSASKQGSFLQPQHF TGCAGTGCTAGTAAACAGGGGAGCTTTTTGCAGCCCCAGCATTTT
TRBD2 17 TRBJ2-3 TRBV5-5 once CASSPKRTGGSTDTQYF TGTGCCAGCAGCCCAAAAAGGACCGGGGGGAGCACAGATACGCAGTATTTT
TRBD2 16 TRBJ2-1 TRBV6-6 - CASSSRDYRLVNEQFF TGTGCCAGCAGTTCCCGGGACTACCGGCTAGTCAATGAGCAGTTCTTC
TRBD2 15 TRBJ2-3 TRBV6-5 - CASRGLAGASGTQYF TGTGCCAGCAGAGGACTAGCGGGGGCATCGGGTACGCAGTATTTT
TRBD2 12 TRBJ2-1 TRBV2 many CASVTGGDEQFF TGTGCCAGCGTCACGGGAGGGGATGAGCAGTTCTTC
TRBD2 17 TRBJ2-1 TRBV15 few CATSRDLSGGAWSEQFF TGTGCCACCAGCAGAGATCTAAGCGGGGGGGCTTGGAGTGAGCAGTTCTTC
- 15 TRBJ2-7 TRBV10-3 few CAISGGTPSSYEQYF TGTGCCATCAGTGGCGGAACTCCGAGCTCCTACGAGCAGTACTTC
TRBD1 16 TRBJ2-7 TRBV5-1 few CASSLAGTGSTYEQYF TGCGCCAGCAGCTTGGCCGGGACAGGGTCGACCTACGAGCAGTACTTC
TRBD2 16 TRBJ2-1 TRBV7-3 - CASSLGAGGPVNEQFF TGTGCCAGCAGCCTGGGCGCGGGAGGGCCGGTCAATGAGCAGTTCTTC
- 16 TRBJ1-5 TRBV21-1 few CASSPTSDRGNQPQHF TGTGCCAGCAGCCCCACGTCGGACAGGGGCAATCAGCCCCAGCATTTT
TRBD2 15 TRBJ2-1 TRBV20-1 - CSARDPSGSYNEQFF TGCAGTGCTAGAGATCCTAGCGGGAGCTACAATGAGCAGTTCTTC
TRBD1 15 TRBJ1-1 TRBV27 few CASSSGQGLNTEAFF TGTGCCAGCAGTTCAGGACAGGGCCTGAACACTGAAGCTTTCTTT
- 15 TRBJ1-1 TRBV19 few CASNSPGEANTEAFF TGTGCCAGTAATAGCCCCGGGGAGGCGAACACTGAAGCTTTCTTT
- 14 TRBJ2-1 TRBV2 few CASSEKVRYNEQFF TGTGCCAGCAGTGAGAAGGTCCGATACAATGAGCAGTTCTTC
TRBD2 15 TRBJ2-7 TRBV2 - CASSELLAALGEQYF TGTGCCAGCAGTGAACTTCTAGCGGCCCTAGGCGAGCAGTACTTC
- 12 TRBJ2-7 TRBV7-2 few CASSSLPYEQYF TGTGCCAGCAGCTCCTTACCCTACGAGCAGTACTTC
- 14 TRBJ2-7 TRBV25-1 - CASSGSGPNYEQYF TGTGCCAGCAGTGGGAGCGGCCCCAACTACGAGCAGTACTTC
- 10 TRBJ2-1 TRBV5-1 - CASRQSEQFF TGCGCCAGCAGACAGAGTGAGCAGTTCTTC